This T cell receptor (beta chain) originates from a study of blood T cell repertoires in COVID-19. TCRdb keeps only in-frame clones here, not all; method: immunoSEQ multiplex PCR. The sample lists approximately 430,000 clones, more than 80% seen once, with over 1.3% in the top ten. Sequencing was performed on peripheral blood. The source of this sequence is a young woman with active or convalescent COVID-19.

CDR3 residues: CASSAQGGANYGYTF. DNA for the CDR3: TGTGCCAGCAGCGCCCAGGGGGGAGCCAACTATGGCTACACCTTC. The chain couples TRBV7-6 to TRBJ1-2; the match to TRBD1 covers 7 bases. Germline-derived CDR1 and CDR2 are SGHVS and FNYEAQ. V was pared by 5 bases and J by 2 bases, with 8 bases of the junction left unmatched. The CDR3 extends over 15 amino acids. Variable domain in full (rest from reference TRBV7-6 and TRBJ1-2): GAGVSQSPRYKVTKRGQDVALRCDPISGHVSLYWYRQALGQGPEFLTYFNYEAQQDKSGLPNDRFSAERPEGSISTLTIQRTEQRDSAMYRCASSAQGGANYGYTFGSGTRLTVV.